The clone carrying this T cell receptor beta chain has only a few counts. What it binds is not known. The read comes to an end 3 residues before the CDR3 does, leaving the germline J gene to fill in the end. The CDR3 has 15 amino acids. V was trimmed by 7 bases and J by 8 bases, leaving 20 bases between them. CDR1 is SEHNR and CDR2 is FQNEAQ in the germline V gene (reference sequence). Sequencing input was equivalent genomic DNA from CVID and controls. Clones were read by immunoSEQ multiplex PCR, and TCRdb kept only the in-frame ones, dropping some. This sample has about 20,000 clones, each found more than once. The sample belongs to a study of T cell clonality in common variable immunodeficiency. Study-wide results and caveats: Reportedly, TCR beta sequences from common variable immunodeficiency showed fewer deletions and N-nucleotide insertions. Shared TCRbeta clones were fewer between CVID subjects than controls.

For at least one year, all CVID subjects received replacement immunoglobulin. The origin of this receptor is a human donor with common variable immunodeficiency. Source material: peripheral blood mononuclear cells. The gene calls are TRBV7-9 and TRBJ1-4, with D maybe TRBD1 (5 bases). Here the CDR3 reads CASTGGGARREKLFF. CDR3 DNA (partial): TGTGCCAGCACCGGGGGAGGGGCGCGGCGGGAAAAA.